This TCR beta chain was identified during a study of cytomegalovirus exposure and HLA in healthy donors. PCR was performed using 60 Vbeta and 13 Jbeta primers. The protocol was immunoSEQ multiplex PCR, while the TCRdb copy is restricted to in-frame clones and leaves out a portion. The sample comprises approximately 220,000 clones, about 74% of which are singletons, and 1.8% rests with the top ten. Germline V lookup: CDR1 SGHNT, CDR2 YYREEE (reference sequence). The V gene lost 3 bases and the J gene lost 9 bases, with 19 bases spanning the gap. The CDR3 has 15 residues. Sequencing was done on a sample of PBMCs. The chain uses TRBV5-4 and TRBJ2-1; perhaps TRBD2 as D (6 bases). This TCR was sampled from a woman in her twenties or thirties in good health and CMV-seronegative. The CDR3 DNA reads TGTGCCAGCAGCTCGAGCGGGTTCTGGGTGGGTGAGCAGTTCTTC. Protein: CASSSSGFWVGEQFF.